This T cell receptor beta chain is from a study of CD8 T cells in cerebrospinal fluid in Alzheimer's disease. About the study: Two single-cell methods, plate-based nested PCR and droplet-based sequencing, assessed CSF clonal expansion.

CSF cells underwent 10X single-cell V(D)J and 5' gene-expression profiling. TCRdb re-called the 10x single-cell sequencing reads and gives one entry per CDR3 protein, without DNA. This table holds under 1,500 distinct CDR3 sequences. Live CSF cells were sorted with a live/dead marker for droplet-based sequencing. Overall study results and limits: Versus healthy subjects, Alzheimer's patients more often had clones of at least 3%.

The CDR3 has 13 amino acids. CDR1 SGHTA and CDR2 FQGTGA come from the germline V gene. Considering frequency, this clonotype is medium-sized (0.01 to 0.1%). Its specificity is unknown. The genes are TRBV7-3 and TRBJ2-1. The source of this sequence is a human donor with mild cognitive impairment. The source material was cerebrospinal fluid. CDR3 amino acids: CASSREAHNEQFF.